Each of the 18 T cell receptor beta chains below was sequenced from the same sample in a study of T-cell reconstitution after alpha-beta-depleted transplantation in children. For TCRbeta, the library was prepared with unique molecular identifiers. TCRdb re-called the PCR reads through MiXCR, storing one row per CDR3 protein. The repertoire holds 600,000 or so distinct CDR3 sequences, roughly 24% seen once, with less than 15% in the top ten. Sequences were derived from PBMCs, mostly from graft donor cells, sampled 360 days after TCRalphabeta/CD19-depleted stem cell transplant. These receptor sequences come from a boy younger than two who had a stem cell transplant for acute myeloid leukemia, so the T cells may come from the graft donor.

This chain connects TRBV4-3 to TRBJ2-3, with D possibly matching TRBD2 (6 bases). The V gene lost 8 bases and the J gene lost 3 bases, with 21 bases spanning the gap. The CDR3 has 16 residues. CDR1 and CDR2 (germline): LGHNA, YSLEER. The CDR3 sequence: CASAPGLTEGTDTQYF. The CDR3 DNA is TGCGCCAGCGCACCAGGCCTAACGGAGGGGACAGATACGCAGTATTTT.

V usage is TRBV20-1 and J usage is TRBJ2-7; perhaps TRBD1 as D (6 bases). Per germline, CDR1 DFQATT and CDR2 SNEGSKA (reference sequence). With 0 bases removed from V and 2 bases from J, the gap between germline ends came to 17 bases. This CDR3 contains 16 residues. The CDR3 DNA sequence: TGCAGTGCTAGAGACCACAGGGACCTCCTTGCCTACGAGCAGTACGTC. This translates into CSARDHRDLLAYEQYV.

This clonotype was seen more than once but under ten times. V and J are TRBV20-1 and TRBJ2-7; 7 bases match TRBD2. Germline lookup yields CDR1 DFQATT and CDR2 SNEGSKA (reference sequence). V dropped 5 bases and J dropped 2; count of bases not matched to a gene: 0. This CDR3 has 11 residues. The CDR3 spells CSAGRAYEQYV. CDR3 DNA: TGCAGTGCTGGGAGGGCCTACGAGCAGTACGTC.

CDR3 DNA sequence: TGTGCCAGTAGTATGGCTGGGGATGAAGCTTTCTTT. Translating it yields CASSMAGDEAFF. The chain recombines TRBV19 with TRBJ1-1; no clear D gene. Trimming pared 3 bases from V and 7 bases from J, leaving 9 bases between. The germline CDR1 and CDR2 sequences are LNHDA and SQIVND (reference sequence). CDR3 length: 12 amino acids.

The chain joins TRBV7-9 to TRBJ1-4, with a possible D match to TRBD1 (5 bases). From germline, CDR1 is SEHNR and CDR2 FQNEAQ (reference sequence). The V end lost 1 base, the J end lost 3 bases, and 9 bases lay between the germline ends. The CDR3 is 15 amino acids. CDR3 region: CASSLEGRPNEKLFF. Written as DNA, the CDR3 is TGTGCCAGCAGCTTAGAGGGGCGTCCTAATGAAAAACTGTTTTTT.

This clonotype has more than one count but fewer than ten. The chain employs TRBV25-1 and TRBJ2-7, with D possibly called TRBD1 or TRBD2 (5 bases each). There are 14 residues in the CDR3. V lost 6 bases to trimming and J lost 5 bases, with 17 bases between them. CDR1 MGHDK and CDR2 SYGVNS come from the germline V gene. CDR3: CASSEGRRPDEQYF. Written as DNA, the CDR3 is TGTGCCAGCAGCGAGGGGCGGAGGCCCGACGAGCAGTACTTC.

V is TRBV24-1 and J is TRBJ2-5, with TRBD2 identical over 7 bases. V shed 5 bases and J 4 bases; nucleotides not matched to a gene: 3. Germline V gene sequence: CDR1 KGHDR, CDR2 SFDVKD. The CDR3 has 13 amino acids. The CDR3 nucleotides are TGTGCCACCAGTGGATCTAGCGGAGAGACCCAGTACTTC. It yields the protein CATSGSSGETQYF.

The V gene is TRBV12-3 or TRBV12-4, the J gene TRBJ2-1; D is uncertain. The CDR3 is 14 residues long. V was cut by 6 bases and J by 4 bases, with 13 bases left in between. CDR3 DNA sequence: TGTGCCAGCAGCCCACCCCTAGGGTACAATGAGCAGTTCTTC. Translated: CASSPPLGYNEQFF.

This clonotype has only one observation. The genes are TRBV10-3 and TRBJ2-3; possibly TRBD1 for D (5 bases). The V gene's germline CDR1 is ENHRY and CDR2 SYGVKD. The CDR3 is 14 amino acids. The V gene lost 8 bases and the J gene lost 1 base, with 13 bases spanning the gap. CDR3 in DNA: TGTGCCATCGCCAGGGTGACGGGCACAGATACGCAGTATTTT. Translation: CAIARVTGTDTQYF.

In DNA form, the CDR3 reads TGTGCCAGCAGTTACTCGATCCAGGCGGGCAGGGCTGATCAGCCCCAGCATTTT. The encoded protein is CASSYSIQAGRADQPQHF. This rearrangement joins TRBV6-5 to TRBJ1-5, with a possible D match to TRBD1 (5 bases). V shed 0 bases and J shed 5 bases, with 20 bases lying between them. CDR1 and CDR2 from the germline V gene are MNHEY and SVGAGI. The CDR3 is 18 amino acids.

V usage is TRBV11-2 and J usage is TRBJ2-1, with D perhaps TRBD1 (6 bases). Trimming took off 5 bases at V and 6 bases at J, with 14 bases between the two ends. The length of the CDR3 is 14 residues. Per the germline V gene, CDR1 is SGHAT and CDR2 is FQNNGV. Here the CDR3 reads CASSTTQGFNEQFF. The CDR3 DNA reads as TGTGCCAGCAGCACGACTCAGGGGTTCAATGAGCAGTTCTTC.

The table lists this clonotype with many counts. This chain's CDR3 is CASSRDSNTGELFF. CDR3 in DNA: TGTGCCAGCAGCCGGGACAGCAACACCGGGGAGCTGTTTTTT. The chain has TRBV7-9 and TRBJ2-2, with 7 bases lining up with TRBD1. The CDR3 totals 14 residues. The germline gives CDR1 SEHNR, CDR2 FQNEAQ (reference sequence). V dropped 5 bases and J dropped 2; count of bases not matched to a gene: 2.

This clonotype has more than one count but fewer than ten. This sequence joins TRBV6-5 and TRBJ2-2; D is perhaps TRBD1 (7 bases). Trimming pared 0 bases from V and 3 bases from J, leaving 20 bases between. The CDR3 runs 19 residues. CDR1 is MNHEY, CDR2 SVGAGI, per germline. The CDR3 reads CASSYSRAGWDSYTGELFF. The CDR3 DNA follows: TGTGCCAGCAGTTACTCGCGGGCGGGGTGGGACAGCTACACCGGGGAGCTGTTTTTT.

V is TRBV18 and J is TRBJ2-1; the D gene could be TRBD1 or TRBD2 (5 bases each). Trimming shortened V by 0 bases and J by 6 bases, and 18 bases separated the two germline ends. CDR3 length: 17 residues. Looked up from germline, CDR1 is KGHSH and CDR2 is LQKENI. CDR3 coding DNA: TGTGCCAGCTCACCACCGAAGGGACCCAAAGGATCCAATGAGCAGTTCTTC. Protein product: CASSPPKGPKGSNEQFF. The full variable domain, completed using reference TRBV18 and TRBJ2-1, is NAGVMQNPRHLVRRRGQEARLRCSPMKGHSHVYWYRQLPEEGLKFMVYLQKENIIDESGMPKERFSAEFPKEGPSILRIQQVVRGDSAAYFCASSPPKGPKGSNEQFFGPGTRLTVL.

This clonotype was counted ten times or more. The CDR3 DNA is TGTGCCAGCAGACGGACAGGGGGATCTACTAGCAATCAGCCCCAGCATTTT. Translated: CASRRTGGSTSNQPQHF. The rearrangement uses TRBV6-5 and TRBJ1-5; 10 bases are a match to TRBD1. V trimming: 6 bases; J trimming: 0 bases; junction bases outside the gene matches: 8. The CDR3 covers 17 residues. CDR1 is MNHEY and CDR2 is SVGAGI in the germline V gene.

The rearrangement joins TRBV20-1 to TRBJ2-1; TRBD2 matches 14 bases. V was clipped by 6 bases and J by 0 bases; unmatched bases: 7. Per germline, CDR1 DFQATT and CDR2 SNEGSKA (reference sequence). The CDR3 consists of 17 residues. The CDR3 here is CSAAGTSGGSSYNEQFF. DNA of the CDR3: TGCAGTGCAGCCGGGACTAGCGGGGGTAGCTCCTACAATGAGCAGTTCTTC.

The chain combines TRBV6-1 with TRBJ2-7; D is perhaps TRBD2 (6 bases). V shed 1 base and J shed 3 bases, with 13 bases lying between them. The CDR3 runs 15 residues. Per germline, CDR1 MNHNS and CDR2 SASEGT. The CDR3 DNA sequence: TGTGCCAGCAGTGAAGGGAGGGACGACCGCTACGAGCAGTACGTC. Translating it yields CASSEGRDDRYEQYV.

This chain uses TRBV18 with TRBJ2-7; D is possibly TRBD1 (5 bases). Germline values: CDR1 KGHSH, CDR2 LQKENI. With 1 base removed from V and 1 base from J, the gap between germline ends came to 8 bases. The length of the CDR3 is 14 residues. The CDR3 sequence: CASSPLPGSYEQYF. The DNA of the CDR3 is TGTGCCAGCTCACCACTCCCAGGGTCCTACGAGCAGTACTTC.